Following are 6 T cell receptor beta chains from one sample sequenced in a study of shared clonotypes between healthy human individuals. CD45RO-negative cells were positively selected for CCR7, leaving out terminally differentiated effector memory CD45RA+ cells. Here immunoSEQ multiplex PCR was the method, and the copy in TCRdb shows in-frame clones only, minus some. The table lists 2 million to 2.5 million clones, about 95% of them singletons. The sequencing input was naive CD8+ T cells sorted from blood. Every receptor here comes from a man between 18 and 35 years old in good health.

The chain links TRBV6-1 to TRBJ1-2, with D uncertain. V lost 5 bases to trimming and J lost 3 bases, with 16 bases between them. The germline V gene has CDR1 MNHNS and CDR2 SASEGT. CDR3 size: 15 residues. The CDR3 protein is CASSTMATRYYGYTF. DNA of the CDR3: TGTGCCAGCAGTACTATGGCTACACGGTACTATGGCTACACCTTC.

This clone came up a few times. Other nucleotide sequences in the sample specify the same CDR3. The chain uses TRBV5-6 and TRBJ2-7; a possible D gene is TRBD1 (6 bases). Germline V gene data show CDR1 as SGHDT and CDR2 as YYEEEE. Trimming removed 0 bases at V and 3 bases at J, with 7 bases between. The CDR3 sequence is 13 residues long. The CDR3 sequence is CASSLGGLYEQYF. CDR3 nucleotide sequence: TGTGCCAGCAGCTTGGGGGGGCTCTACGAGCAGTACTTC.

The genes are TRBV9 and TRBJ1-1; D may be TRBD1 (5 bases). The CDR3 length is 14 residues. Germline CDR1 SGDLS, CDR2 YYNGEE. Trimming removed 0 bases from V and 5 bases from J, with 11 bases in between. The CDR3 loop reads CASSVAGGETEAFF. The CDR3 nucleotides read TGTGCCAGCAGCGTAGCTGGAGGGGAAACTGAAGCTTTCTTT.

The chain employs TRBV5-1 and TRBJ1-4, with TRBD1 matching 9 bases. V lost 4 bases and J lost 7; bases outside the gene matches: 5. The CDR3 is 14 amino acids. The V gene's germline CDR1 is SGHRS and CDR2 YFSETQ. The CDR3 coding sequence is TGCGCCAGCAGCCCCGGGACAGGGTTTGAAAAACTGTTTTTT. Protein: CASSPGTGFEKLFF.

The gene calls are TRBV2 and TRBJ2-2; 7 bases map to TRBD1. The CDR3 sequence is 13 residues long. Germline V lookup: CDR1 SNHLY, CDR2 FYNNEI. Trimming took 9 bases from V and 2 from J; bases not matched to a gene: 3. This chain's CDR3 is CAREGANTGELFF. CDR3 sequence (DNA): TGTGCCAGAGAGGGGGCAAACACCGGGGAGCTGTTTTTT.

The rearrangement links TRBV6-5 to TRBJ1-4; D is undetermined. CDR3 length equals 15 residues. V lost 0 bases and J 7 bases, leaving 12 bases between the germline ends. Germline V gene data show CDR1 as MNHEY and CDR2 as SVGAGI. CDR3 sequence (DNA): TGTGCCAGCAGTTACTCGGGTGGTCTCAGTGAAAAACTGTTTTTT. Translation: CASSYSGGLSEKLFF.